This T cell receptor beta chain was sequenced in a study of OX40 agonist ivuxolimab in advanced cancers. Study-level results: It was not determined which antigens were specifically recognized by the peripheral T cells that had undergone clonal expansion. At 0.1 to 3.0 mg/kg, CD4+ and CD8+ blood T cells expanded clonally by week 6.

A note on this clone: Its specificity is unknown.

Germline CDR1 SGHVS, CDR2 FQNEAQ. Trimming removed 0 bases at V and 0 bases at J, with 18 bases between. The CDR3 runs 19 residues. Clones were read by immunoSEQ multiplex PCR, and TCRdb kept only the in-frame ones, dropping some. Of 55,000 to 80,000 clones in the sample, under 90% are singletons; the top ten hold just under 2.5%. The input for sequencing was CD4+ or CD8+ T cells sorted from blood, taken in a trial of the OX40 agonist ivuxolimab. The rearrangement links TRBV7-8 to TRBJ1-3, with D possibly matching TRBD1 (6 bases). The sequence was collected from an adult with an advanced solid tumor such as melanoma, head and neck, liver or kidney cancer. The DNA of the CDR3 is TGTGCCAGCAGCTTAGCCCCGGCCGGGGGCCTCCCCTCTGGAAACACCATATATTTT. It encodes CASSLAPAGGLPSGNTIYF.